This T cell receptor (beta chain) was captured by sequencing in a study of blood T cell repertoires in COVID-19. Whole-study context: Sites in the United States, Italy and Spain provided acute and convalescent COVID-19 samples. Nucleic acid was either cDNA or gDNA, and it came from T cells, B-cell-depleted T cells, or PBMCs.

In the original workflow: For nucleated cells, counts were estimated from reference gene primer amplification. Libraries were prepared by immunoSEQ multiplex PCR; TCRdb keeps only in-frame clonotypes and omits some of them. The D gene and trimming were derived from the DNA, and the V and J assignments and clone size from that table. The sample contains under 300,000 clones, roughly 89% of which appear only once. A single count supports this clone. The germline CDR1 and CDR2 sequences are SNHLY and FYNNEI. Trimming shortened V by 6 bases and J by 1 base, and 6 bases separated the two germline ends. This CDR3 comprises 12 residues.

The J gene is TRBJ1-2, the V gene TRBV2; tentatively, D is TRBD1 (6 bases). Specimen: peripheral blood. The TCR comes from a woman aged 35 to 49 who had recovered from COVID-19. Written as DNA, the CDR3 is TGTGCCAGCAGGGACAGTAACTATGGCTACACCTTC. Its protein product is CASRDSNYGYTF.